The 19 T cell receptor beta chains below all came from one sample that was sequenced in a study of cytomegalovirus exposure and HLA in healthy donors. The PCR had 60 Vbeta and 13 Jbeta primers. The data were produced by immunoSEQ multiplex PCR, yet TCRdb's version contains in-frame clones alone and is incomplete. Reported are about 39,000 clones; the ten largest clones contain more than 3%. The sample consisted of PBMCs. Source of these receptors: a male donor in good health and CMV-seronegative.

Written as DNA, the CDR3 is TGTGCCAGCAGCTTCGTTGGTAGCGGCACCTACAATGAGCAGTTCTTC. Translating gives CASSFVGSGTYNEQFF. The chain recombines TRBV11-2 with TRBJ2-1; TRBD2 is a possible D gene (6 bases). The CDR3 runs to 16 residues. Trimming took off 3 bases at V and 2 bases at J, with 14 bases between the two ends. The germline V gene encodes CDR1 SGHAT and CDR2 FQNNGV.

CDR3 sequence reads: CASSFWPGNTEAFF. In DNA, the CDR3 is TGTGCCAGCAGTTTTTGGCCAGGCAACACTGAAGCTTTCTTT. The chain recombines TRBV27 with TRBJ1-1; D ambiguous. The CDR3 has 14 amino acids. V was trimmed by 3 bases and J by 2 bases, leaving 10 bases between them. The germline V gene has CDR1 MNHEY and CDR2 SMNVEV (reference sequence).

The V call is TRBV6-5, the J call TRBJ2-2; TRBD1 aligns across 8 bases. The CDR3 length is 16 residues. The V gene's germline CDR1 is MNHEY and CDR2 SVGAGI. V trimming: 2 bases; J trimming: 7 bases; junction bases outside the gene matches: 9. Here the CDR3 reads CASSYDATGANGELFF. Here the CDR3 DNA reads TGTGCCAGCAGTTACGACGCGACAGGGGCGAACGGGGAGCTGTTTTTT.

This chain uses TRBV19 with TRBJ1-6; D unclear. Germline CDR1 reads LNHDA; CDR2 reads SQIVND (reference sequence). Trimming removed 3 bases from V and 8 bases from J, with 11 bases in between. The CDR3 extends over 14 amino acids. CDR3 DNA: TGTGCCAGTAGTATGATTACTAGGGATTCACCCCTCCACTTT. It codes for CASSMITRDSPLHF.

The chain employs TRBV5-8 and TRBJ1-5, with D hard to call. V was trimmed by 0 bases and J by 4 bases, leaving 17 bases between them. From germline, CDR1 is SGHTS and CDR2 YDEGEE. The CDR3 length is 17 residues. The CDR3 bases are TGTGCCAGCAGCTTGGACCCCGGGCTTGGGAGGAATCAGCCCCAGCATTTT. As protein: CASSLDPGLGRNQPQHF.

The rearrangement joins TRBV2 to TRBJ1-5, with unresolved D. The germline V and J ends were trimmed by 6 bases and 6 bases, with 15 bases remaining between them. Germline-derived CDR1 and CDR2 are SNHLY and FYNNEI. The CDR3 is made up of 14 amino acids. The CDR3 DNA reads TGTGCCAGCAGCCCTGGGAGTGTCGGTCAGCCCCAGCATTTT. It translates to CASSPGSVGQPQHF.

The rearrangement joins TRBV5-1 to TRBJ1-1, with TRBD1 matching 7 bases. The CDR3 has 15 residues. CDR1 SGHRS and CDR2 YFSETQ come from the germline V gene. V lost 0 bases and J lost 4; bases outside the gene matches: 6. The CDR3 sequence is CASSLATGVGTEAFF. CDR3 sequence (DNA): TGCGCCAGCAGCTTGGCCACAGGGGTGGGCACTGAAGCTTTCTTT.

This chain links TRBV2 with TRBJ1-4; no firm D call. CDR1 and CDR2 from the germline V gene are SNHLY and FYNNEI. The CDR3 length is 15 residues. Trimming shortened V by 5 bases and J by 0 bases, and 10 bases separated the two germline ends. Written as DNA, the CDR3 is TGTGCCAGCAGTTCTAACAGTGCAACTAATGAAAAACTGTTTTTT. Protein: CASSSNSATNEKLFF.

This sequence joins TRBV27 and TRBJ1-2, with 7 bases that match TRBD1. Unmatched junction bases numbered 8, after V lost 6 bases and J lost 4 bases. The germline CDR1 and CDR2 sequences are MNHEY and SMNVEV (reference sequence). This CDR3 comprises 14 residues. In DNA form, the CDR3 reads TGTGCCAGCAGCTACGGACAGGCTACCTATGGCTACACCTTC. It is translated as CASSYGQATYGYTF.

In DNA form, the CDR3 reads TGTGCCAGCAGCCCCGACAGGGGTGGCTCACCCCTCCACTTT. Translating gives CASSPDRGGSPLHF. The chain recombines TRBV27 with TRBJ1-6; TRBD1 matches 8 bases. The CDR3 is 14 amino acids. The germline V gene encodes CDR1 MNHEY and CDR2 SMNVEV (reference sequence). After removal of 6 bases from V and 10 bases from J, the junction contained 8 bases not matched to a gene.

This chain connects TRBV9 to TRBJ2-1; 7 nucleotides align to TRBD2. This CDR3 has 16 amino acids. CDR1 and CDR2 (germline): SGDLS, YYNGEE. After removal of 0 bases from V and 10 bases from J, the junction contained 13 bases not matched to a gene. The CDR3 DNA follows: TGTGCCAGCAGCGTAGCTGGGGGGGGGACCCCTTGGGAGCAGTTCTTC. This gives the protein CASSVAGGGTPWEQFF.

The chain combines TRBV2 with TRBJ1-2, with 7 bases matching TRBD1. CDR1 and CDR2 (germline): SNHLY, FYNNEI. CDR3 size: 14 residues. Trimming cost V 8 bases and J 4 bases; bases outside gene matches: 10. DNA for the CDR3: TGTGCCAGCTCACCCCGGGACAGAAGCTATGGCTACACCTTC. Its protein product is CASSPRDRSYGYTF.

The CDR3 loop reads CASSIDQAGGLSYNEQFF. The CDR3 bases are TGTGCCAGTAGTATAGATCAGGCGGGGGGGCTCTCCTACAATGAGCAGTTCTTC. The V and J genes are TRBV19 and TRBJ2-1, with 9 bases that match TRBD2. V was pared by 0 bases and J by 0 bases, with 6 bases of the junction left unmatched. CDR1 and CDR2 (germline): LNHDA, SQIVND (reference sequence). The CDR3 covers 18 residues.

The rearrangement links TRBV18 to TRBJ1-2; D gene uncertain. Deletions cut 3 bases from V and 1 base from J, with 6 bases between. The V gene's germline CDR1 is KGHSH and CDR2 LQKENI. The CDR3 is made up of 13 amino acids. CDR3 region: CASSPSDNYGYTF. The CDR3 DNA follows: TGTGCCAGCTCACCGTCAGATAACTATGGCTACACCTTC.

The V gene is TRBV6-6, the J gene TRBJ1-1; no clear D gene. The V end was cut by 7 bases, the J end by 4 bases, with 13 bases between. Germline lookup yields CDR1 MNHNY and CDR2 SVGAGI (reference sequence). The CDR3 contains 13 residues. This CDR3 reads CASNPSEGTEAFF. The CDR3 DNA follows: TGTGCCAGCAACCCCTCGGAGGGCACTGAAGCTTTCTTT.

This CDR3 is CASSPGEGRYF. The DNA of the CDR3 is TGTGCCAGCAGTCCGGGGGAGGGGCGATACTTC. The gene calls are TRBV6-6 and TRBJ2-7, with 7 bases that match TRBD2. V trimming: 5 bases; J trimming: 13 bases; junction bases outside the gene matches: 8. CDR1 and CDR2 (germline): MNHNY, SVGAGI (reference sequence). CDR3 length equals 11 residues.

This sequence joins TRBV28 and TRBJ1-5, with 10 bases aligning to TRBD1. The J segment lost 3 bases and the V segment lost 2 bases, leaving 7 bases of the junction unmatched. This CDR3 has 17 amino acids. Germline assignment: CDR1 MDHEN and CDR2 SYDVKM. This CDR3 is CASSLPGQGVINQPQHF. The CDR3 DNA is TGTGCCAGCAGTTTACCAGGACAGGGGGTAATCAATCAGCCCCAGCATTTT.

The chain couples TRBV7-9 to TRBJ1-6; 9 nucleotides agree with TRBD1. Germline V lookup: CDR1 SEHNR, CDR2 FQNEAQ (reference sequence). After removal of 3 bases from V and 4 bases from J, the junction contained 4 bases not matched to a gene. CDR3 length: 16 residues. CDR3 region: CASSLGQGFYNSPLHF. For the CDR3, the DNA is TGTGCCAGCAGCTTGGGACAGGGTTTTTATAATTCACCCCTCCACTTT.

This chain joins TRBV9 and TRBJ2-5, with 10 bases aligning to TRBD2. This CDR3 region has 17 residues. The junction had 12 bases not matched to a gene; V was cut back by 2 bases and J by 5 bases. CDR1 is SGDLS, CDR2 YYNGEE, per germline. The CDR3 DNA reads TGTGCCAGCAGCGTGGGGTTAAGCGGGGGGGCGGGGGAGACCCAGTACTTC. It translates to CASSVGLSGGAGETQYF.